This record concerns one TCR beta chain sequence. This record belongs to a study of blood T cell repertoires in COVID-19. The Seattle patients, enrolled during active infection, were followed longitudinally. V lost 5 bases, J lost 6 bases, and 13 bases stayed unmatched. The CDR3 consists of 16 residues. Germline V gene lookup returns CDR1 MNHEY and CDR2 SVGEGT. TCRdb's copy holds only in-frame clones and misses some; the assay was immunoSEQ multiplex PCR. The sample lists approximately 150,000 clones, 84% occurring once. Source material: peripheral blood. The rearrangement links TRBV6-2 or TRBV6-3 to TRBJ2-3; 8 bases align to TRBD2. This receptor was identified in a young man with COVID-19, enrolled during active disease. CDR3: CASSPGRLAGGDTQYF. CDR3 DNA sequence: TGTGCCAGCAGTCCCGGGAGGCTAGCGGGTGGGGATACGCAGTATTTT.